A single sample is the source of the 23 T cell receptor beta chains below, sequenced in a study of blood T cell repertoires in COVID-19. Sequencing used immunoSEQ multiplex PCR; TCRdb keeps in-frame clones, though not all of them. Of tens of thousands of clones listed, around 90% are singletons. The sample consisted of peripheral blood. The source of these receptors is a man in his 60s with acute or convalescent COVID-19.

V usage is TRBV5-1 and J usage is TRBJ1-2, with TRBD1 identical over 8 bases. With V trimmed by 0 bases and J by 7 bases, 8 bases remained unmatched. The CDR3 totals 15 residues. Germline CDR1 reads SGHRS; CDR2 reads YFSETQ. The DNA for the CDR3 is TGCGCCAGCAGCTTGGAAGACAGGGGCTGGGCTGGCTACACCTTC. Translated: CASSLEDRGWAGYTF.

The chain uses TRBV11-3 and TRBJ2-5; D possibly corresponds to TRBD1 (7 bases). Germline V gives CDR1 SGHNT, CDR2 YENEEA. CDR3 size: 16 residues. Trimming stripped 1 base from V and 7 bases from J, with 19 bases between. The CDR3 DNA reads as TGTGCCAGCAGCTTAGGTGCCCAGGGGGGTTTTGGGACCCAGTACTTC. Translating it yields CASSLGAQGGFGTQYF.

The rearrangement uses TRBV6-5 and TRBJ1-2; no clear D. This CDR3 is built from 14 residues. The V end was cut by 6 bases, the J end by 0 bases, with 11 bases between. Germline loops: CDR1 MNHEY, CDR2 SVGAGI. DNA for the CDR3: TGTGCCAGCAGACCCTCAGGCACTAACTATGGCTACACCTTC. It codes for CASRPSGTNYGYTF.

The genes are TRBV2 and TRBJ2-2; 7 bases line up with TRBD2. V lost 6 bases to trimming and J lost 4 bases; unmatched junction nucleotides: 14. Germline CDR1 reads SNHLY; CDR2 reads FYNNEI. CDR3 length: 17 amino acids. The CDR3 nucleotides are TGTGCCAGCAGAGCTCTAGGAATGGCGGGAGCCACCGGGGAGCTGTTTTTT. Translated, it gives CASRALGMAGATGELFF.

The rearrangement links TRBV5-1 to TRBJ2-7; D not resolved. This CDR3 is built from 13 residues. Between the trimmed V and J ends, which lost 0 bases and 0 bases, there was a span of 4 bases. Looked up from germline, CDR1 is SGHRS and CDR2 is YFSETQ. The CDR3 region is CASSLDGSYEQYF. CDR3 DNA sequence: TGCGCCAGCAGCTTGGACGGCTCCTACGAGCAGTACTTC.

V and J are TRBV20-1 and TRBJ2-7, with 14 positions matching TRBD2. The CDR3 is made up of 14 amino acids. The V gene's germline CDR1 is DFQATT and CDR2 SNEGSKA (reference sequence). V gave up 3 bases and J gave up 9 bases; unmatched junction bases: 7. The CDR3 DNA reads as TGCAGTGCTAGTGGGACTAGCGGGAGTGCGTTGCAGTACTTC. Protein sequence: CSASGTSGSALQYF.

The chain is built from TRBV29-1 and TRBJ2-1, with 8 nucleotides matching TRBD1. The germline V gene has CDR1 SQVTM and CDR2 ANQGSEA. The CDR3 extends over 14 amino acids. With V trimmed by 5 bases and J by 5 bases, 8 bases remained unmatched. The CDR3 loop reads CSVMDREKNNEQFF. The CDR3 DNA is TGCAGCGTTATGGACAGGGAAAAAAACAATGAGCAGTTCTTC.

The chain uses TRBV7-3 and TRBJ2-2; D unresolved. This CDR3 is built from 16 residues. Germline CDR1 and CDR2: SGHTA and FQGTGA. The V end lost 1 base, the J end lost 3 bases, and 12 bases lay between the germline ends. Here the CDR3 DNA reads TGTGCCAGCAGCTTAAAATCGCGACTCGACACCGGGGAGCTGTTTTTT. Translating it yields CASSLKSRLDTGELFF.

The chain couples TRBV28 to TRBJ2-7, with D perhaps matching TRBD1 (6 bases). This CDR3 comprises 14 residues. The germline CDR1 and CDR2 sequences are MDHEN and SYDVKM. Trimming pared 7 bases from V and 3 bases from J, leaving 16 bases between. The CDR3 spells CASTLQGPIYEQYF. As DNA, the CDR3 is TGTGCCAGCACCCTACAGGGACCTATCTACGAGCAGTACTTC.

This sequence joins TRBV11-3 and TRBJ1-2; D perhaps matches TRBD1 (6 bases). CDR1 SGHNT and CDR2 YENEEA come from the germline V gene. The CDR3 is made up of 14 amino acids. V was cut by 1 base and J by 8 bases, with 14 bases left in between. CDR3 DNA sequence: TGTGCCAGCAGCTTAGGGGGCAGGGGATCCGGCTACACCTTC. As protein: CASSLGGRGSGYTF.

The chain carries TRBV28 and TRBJ2-3, with unresolved D. The CDR3 has 15 amino acids. Trimming shortened V by 3 bases and J by 2 bases, and 12 bases separated the two germline ends. The germline V gene has CDR1 MDHEN and CDR2 SYDVKM. CDR3 amino acids: CASSLVGQLTDTQYF. Here the CDR3 DNA reads TGTGCCAGCAGTTTGGTTGGGCAGCTCACAGATACGCAGTATTTT.

This rearrangement joins TRBV27 to TRBJ2-7, with a possible D match to TRBD2 (5 bases). Germline values: CDR1 MNHEY, CDR2 SMNVEV (reference sequence). The CDR3 is 15 amino acids. V was clipped by 2 bases and J by 0 bases, with 11 bases between them. The CDR3 region is CASSLRGRPSYEQYF. As DNA, the CDR3 is TGTGCCAGCAGTTTAAGAGGGAGACCCTCCTACGAGCAGTACTTC.

This clone was seen once. The rearrangement uses TRBV7-8 and TRBJ2-7; a possible D gene is TRBD1 (6 bases). Germline V gives CDR1 SGHVS, CDR2 FQNEAQ. The V end lost 5 bases, the J end lost 2 bases, and 16 bases lay between the germline ends. This CDR3 contains 15 residues. CDR3 nucleotide sequence: TGTGCCAGCAGCCCTAACAGGGTTGAGGCCTACGAGCAGTACTTC. Translation gives CASSPNRVEAYEQYF.

The J gene is TRBJ1-1, the V gene TRBV6-5, with 9 nucleotides matching TRBD1. Germline-derived CDR1 and CDR2 are MNHEY and SVGAGI. Germline trimming cut 6 bases from V and 3 bases from J; bases unmatched to any gene: 2. This CDR3 has 13 residues. The CDR3 spells CASRRTGDTEAFF. The CDR3 nucleotides are TGTGCCAGCAGGCGGACAGGGGACACTGAAGCTTTCTTT.

The CDR3 coding sequence is TGTGCCAGCGGAGCGGGAGGGCCGGTGGATGAGCAGTTCTTC. It encodes CASGAGGPVDEQFF. J is TRBJ2-1 and V is TRBV6-6, with 10 bases aligning to TRBD2. V lost 8 bases to trimming and J lost 8 bases; unmatched junction nucleotides: 9. There are 14 residues in the CDR3. Germline lookup yields CDR1 MNHNY and CDR2 SVGAGI (reference sequence).

This clone was seen just once. V is TRBV28 and J is TRBJ2-6; D is perhaps TRBD1 (5 bases). Germline-derived CDR1 and CDR2 are MDHEN and SYDVKM. V lost 5 bases, J lost 1 base, and 6 bases lay in between. The CDR3 sequence is 14 residues long. The DNA of the CDR3 is TGTGCCAGCAGTAGGGGATCTGGGGCCAACGTCCTGACTTTC. Translated, it gives CASSRGSGANVLTF. The full variable domain, its missing parts supplied by reference TRBV28 and TRBJ2-6, is DVKVTQSSRYLVKRTGEKVFLECVQDMDHENMFWYRQDPGLGLRLIYFSYDVKMKEKGDIPEGYSVSREKKERFSLILESASTNQTSMYLCASSRGSGANVLTFGAGSRLTVL.

This sequence joins TRBV7-2 and TRBJ2-2; D is uncertain. The CDR3 runs to 16 residues. Germline CDR1 reads SGHTA; CDR2 reads FQGNSA. V lost 4 bases and J lost 2, with 14 bases in between. CDR3 nucleotides: TGTGCCAGCAGCTCGCAAAACGGGTTTAACACCGGGGAGCTGTTTTTT. This encodes CASSSQNGFNTGELFF.

J is TRBJ2-1 and V is TRBV7-3; D may be TRBD1 (7 bases). The germline V gene has CDR1 SGHTA and CDR2 FQGTGA. Trimming removed 2 bases at V and 14 bases at J, with 16 bases between. The CDR3 runs to 13 residues. The chain's CDR3 is CASSLLAGQSKFF. Here the CDR3 DNA reads TGTGCCAGCAGCTTATTGGCGGGACAGTCCAAGTTCTTC.

The chain employs TRBV5-4 and TRBJ1-2, with 7 bases fitting TRBD1. J gave up 3 bases and V 5 bases, and 4 bases lay outside the gene matches. CDR3 length equals 13 residues. CDR1 and CDR2 (germline): SGHNT, YYREEE (reference sequence). The CDR3 nucleotides read TGTGCCAGCAGTCGTGGACAGGACTATGGCTACACCTTC. It specifies CASSRGQDYGYTF.

This clone was observed a single time. The chain uses TRBV6-5 and TRBJ2-1; 8 bases map to TRBD2. Germline V gives CDR1 MNHEY, CDR2 SVGAGI. Germline trimming cut 5 bases from V and 7 bases from J; bases unmatched to any gene: 10. The CDR3 covers 15 residues. The CDR3 DNA sequence: TGTGCCAGCAGTCCTCAGGGGACTAGTTGGAATGAGCAGTTCTTC. It is translated as CASSPQGTSWNEQFF.

The chain uses TRBV30 and TRBJ2-7, with 9 bases that match TRBD1. The CDR3 is 13 amino acids. The ends lost 1 base at V and 4 bases at J; junction bases unmatched: 2. The germline gives CDR1 GTSNPN, CDR2 SVGIG (reference sequence). Here the CDR3 reads CAWSADRGYEQYF. The CDR3 DNA reads as TGTGCCTGGAGTGCAGACAGGGGGTACGAGCAGTACTTC.

This chain connects TRBV4-3 to TRBJ1-2, with TRBD1 as a possible D gene (6 bases). Germline loops: CDR1 LGHNA, CDR2 YSLEER. There are 16 residues in the CDR3. V was pared by 0 bases and J by 3 bases, with 14 bases between. CDR3 region: CASSQDLNRDDYGYTF. CDR3 nucleotide sequence: TGCGCCAGCAGCCAAGATTTGAACAGGGATGACTATGGCTACACCTTC.

The chain recombines TRBV19 with TRBJ1-2; weak D call: TRBD1 (5 bases). V lost 1 base and J 8 bases, leaving 11 bases between the germline ends. The CDR3 is made up of 13 amino acids. Germline V gives CDR1 LNHDA, CDR2 SQIVND (reference sequence). The CDR3 DNA follows: TGTGCCAGTAGTATAGGACAGAATGTCGGCTACACCTTC. It codes for CASSIGQNVGYTF.